A selection of T cell receptor beta chains follows, all from one sample in a study of blood T cells in healthy people across ages. A single record per CDR3 protein comes from TCRdb applying MiXCR to the 5' RACE reads. The sample records 650,000 to 700,000 distinct CDR3 sequences, about a third being singletons. The material sequenced was blood. The receptors shown here come from a woman of 80 years or more in good health. CDR3s include the opening cysteine and the closing phenylalanine or tryptophan. Fields, in order: clone size, D gene, J gene, V gene, CDR3 protein, CDR3 DNA. D genes are given only for firm matches. Clone size appears in some rows only: once, few, many, or a class for an expanded clone.

abundance: many
d_gene: -
j_gene: TRBJ2-1
v_gene: TRBV29-1
CDR3aa: CSVERGRLGNEQFF
CDR3nt: TGCAGCGTTGAGAGGGGCAGGCTGGGGAATGAGCAGTTCTTC

abundance: many
d_gene: -
j_gene: TRBJ2-1
v_gene: TRBV7-8
CDR3aa: CASSLVTGGHNEQFF
CDR3nt: TGTGCCAGCAGCTTAGTAACTGGGGGCCACAATGAGCAGTTCTTC

abundance: many
d_gene: -
j_gene: TRBJ2-5
v_gene: TRBV6-2/TRBV6-3
CDR3aa: CASSYYPGLTQETQYF
CDR3nt: TGTGCCAGCAGTTACTACCCGGGACTGACCCAAGAGACCCAGTACTTC

abundance: -
d_gene: TRBD1
j_gene: TRBJ1-2
v_gene: TRBV18
CDR3aa: CVSSPLSPTGTNYGYTF
CDR3nt: TGTGTCAGCTCACCGCTTTCCCCGACAGGGACTAACTATGGCTACACCTTC

abundance: -
d_gene: -
j_gene: TRBJ1-1
v_gene: TRBV3-1
CDR3aa: CASSQVGAEGEAFF
CDR3nt: TGTGCCAGCAGCCAAGTGGGGGCAGAGGGTGAAGCTTTCTTT

abundance: -
d_gene: TRBD2
j_gene: TRBJ2-3
v_gene: TRBV29-1
CDR3aa: CSGGTSGGAGADTQYF
CDR3nt: TGCAGCGGAGGGACTAGCGGGGGGGCTGGAGCAGATACGCAGTATTTT

abundance: many
d_gene: -
j_gene: TRBJ2-5
v_gene: TRBV12-3/TRBV12-4
CDR3aa: CASSLVRGPKETQYF
CDR3nt: TGTGCCAGCAGTTTAGTCAGAGGTCCTAAAGAGACCCAGTACTTC

abundance: -
d_gene: TRBD1
j_gene: TRBJ2-3
v_gene: TRBV20-1
CDR3aa: CSARDRGRDTQYF
CDR3nt: TGCAGTGCTAGGGACAGGGGCAGAGATACGCAGTATTTT

abundance: many
d_gene: -
j_gene: TRBJ1-1
v_gene: TRBV10-2
CDR3aa: CASSRYPTGSEAFF
CDR3nt: TGCGCCAGCAGCCGATACCCGACAGGCAGTGAAGCTTTCTTT

abundance: -
d_gene: -
j_gene: TRBJ1-2
v_gene: TRBV7-2
CDR3aa: CASSLGTSANGYTF
CDR3nt: TGTGCCAGCAGCTTGGGGACTAGTGCTAATGGCTACACCTTC

abundance: many
d_gene: -
j_gene: TRBJ2-1
v_gene: TRBV20-1
CDR3aa: CSSSQGFVVNEQFF
CDR3nt: TGCAGTTCCTCCCAGGGGTTTGTTGTCAATGAGCAGTTCTTC

abundance: many
d_gene: TRBD2
j_gene: TRBJ2-3
v_gene: TRBV5-1
CDR3aa: CASSLRAGLTDTQYF
CDR3nt: TGCGCCAGCAGCTTGAGAGCGGGGCTCACAGATACGCAGTATTTT

abundance: many
d_gene: -
j_gene: TRBJ1-2
v_gene: TRBV20-1
CDR3aa: CSVRNLNYGYTF
CDR3nt: TGCAGTGTCCGGAACCTAAACTATGGCTACACCTTC

abundance: few
d_gene: TRBD2
j_gene: TRBJ2-5
v_gene: TRBV9
CDR3aa: CASSVTPAGGFNEQYF
CDR3nt: TGTGCCAGCAGCGTGACCCCCGCGGGGGGGTTCAATGAGCAGTACTTC

abundance: -
d_gene: -
j_gene: TRBJ2-1
v_gene: TRBV7-2
CDR3aa: CASSLKVLGASYNEQFF
CDR3nt: TGTGCCAGCAGCTTAAAGGTCCTAGGGGCATCCTACAATGAGCAGTTCTTC

abundance: many
d_gene: -
j_gene: TRBJ2-1
v_gene: TRBV20-1
CDR3aa: CSATPTEQFF
CDR3nt: TGCAGTGCTACACCGACAGAGCAGTTCTTC

abundance: many
d_gene: TRBD2
j_gene: TRBJ2-1
v_gene: TRBV6-2/TRBV6-3
CDR3aa: CASSWTSSGGTFEQFF
CDR3nt: TGTGCCAGCAGTTGGACATCTAGCGGGGGGACCTTTGAGCAGTTCTTC

abundance: many
d_gene: TRBD1
j_gene: TRBJ2-7
v_gene: TRBV7-2
CDR3aa: CASGRTGAYEQYF
CDR3nt: TGTGCCAGCGGTAGGACAGGGGCCTACGAGCAGTACTTC